This T cell receptor (beta chain) derives from a study of blood T cell repertoires in COVID-19. TCRdb's copy holds only in-frame clones and misses some; the assay was immunoSEQ multiplex PCR. The sample holds about 150,000 clones, roughly 85% seen once. Germline V gives CDR1 SEHNR, CDR2 FQNEAQ (reference sequence). The J segment lost 6 bases and the V segment lost 4 bases, leaving 6 bases of the junction unmatched. The CDR3 totals 15 residues. Patients of the Seattle cohort, enrolled during active infection, were followed longitudinally. The V gene is TRBV7-9, the J gene TRBJ1-5; 10 bases are a match to TRBD1. This clonotype originated in a woman aged 55-70 years with COVID-19, enrolled during active disease. The sequencing sample was made of peripheral blood. For the CDR3, the DNA is TGTGCCAGCAGCTCCGACAGGGGGCACGGTCAGCCCCAGCATTTT. Protein: CASSSDRGHGQPQHF.